This entry concerns a single T cell receptor beta chain. Germline V lookup: CDR1 MDHEN, CDR2 SYDVKM. The CDR3 consists of 13 residues. V lost 5 bases, J lost 4 bases, and 11 bases lay in between. This sample is part of a study of shared clonotypes between healthy human individuals. Turning to the study itself: The people who gave samples were a couple of women and a few men aged 18 to 49.

An assay was performed, and its level was deep. Libraries were prepared by immunoSEQ multiplex PCR; TCRdb keeps only in-frame clonotypes and omits some of them. The repertoire holds about 490,000 clones, around 80% seen once, with approximately 12% in the top ten. Sequenced: PBMCs. The sequence was collected from a woman aged 40-49 years in good health. Some clones in this sample may be carry-over from other donors' samples. The V call is TRBV28, the J call TRBJ1-2, with D possibly TRBD1 on 6 matching bases. The CDR3 region has the DNA TGTGCCAGCAGTCTCCCGACAGGCTATGGCTACACCTTC. Translating gives CASSLPTGYGYTF.